Below, 15 T cell receptor beta chains from the same sample are listed, as sequenced in a study of blood T cell repertoires in COVID-19. Method: immunoSEQ multiplex PCR; TCRdb's copy keeps in-frame clones and lacks some. There are about 140,000 clones in the sample; about 87% occur only once, and over 9% lies in the top ten. Sequencing was done on a sample of PBMCs or T cells enriched from blood (not recorded which). These receptors were obtained from a man between 60 and 75 years old who had recovered from COVID-19.

The rearrangement links TRBV5-1 to TRBJ2-7, with 7 bases lining up with TRBD1. Unmatched junction bases numbered 2, after V lost 0 bases and J lost 2 bases. Germline values: CDR1 SGHRS, CDR2 YFSETQ. There are 14 residues in the CDR3. This chain's CDR3 is CASSLVQGTYEQYF. The CDR3 DNA reads TGCGCCAGCAGCTTGGTACAGGGGACCTACGAGCAGTACTTC.

With regard to this clone: The junction departs from germline at one end; a sequencing error may be responsible. The rearrangement links TRBV7-9 to TRBJ2-3, with 13 bases matching TRBD2. CDR1 is SEHNR, CDR2 FQNEAQ, per germline (reference sequence). CDR3 length: 18 amino acids. CDR3 in amino acids: CAGRTTSGGVSSTDTQYF. The CDR3 region has the DNA TGTGCCGGCAGGACTACTAGCGGGGGGGTTTCTAGCACAGATACGCAGTATTTT.

The chain links TRBV30 to TRBJ2-6, with TRBD2 matching over 7 bases. CDR3 length equals 17 residues. The germline V gene encodes CDR1 GTSNPN and CDR2 SVGIG (reference sequence). J gave up 0 bases and V 1 base, and 6 bases lay outside the gene matches. DNA for the CDR3: TGTGCCTGGAGTGCGCCCGGGAGGCGCTCTGGGGCCAACGTCCTGACTTTC. Protein: CAWSAPGRRSGANVLTF.

The chain uses TRBV19 and TRBJ1-4, with 9 positions matching TRBD1. Germline values: CDR1 LNHDA, CDR2 SQIVND (reference sequence). This CDR3 contains 16 residues. Trimming cost V 5 bases and J 7 bases; bases outside gene matches: 11. The CDR3 loop reads CASSPLYRGHSEKLFF. The DNA for the CDR3 is TGTGCCAGTAGTCCTCTATACAGGGGGCACAGTGAAAAACTGTTTTTT.

CDR3 bases: TGTGCCTGGAGCCCGGACACGAGGGAGCAGTACTTC. As protein: CAWSPDTREQYF. This rearrangement joins TRBV30 to TRBJ2-7, with D possibly matching TRBD1 (5 bases). Germline V gene data show CDR1 as GTSNPN and CDR2 as SVGIG (reference sequence). Trimming took off 3 bases at V and 7 bases at J, with 13 bases between the two ends. The CDR3 runs 12 residues.

The rearrangement uses TRBV5-1 and TRBJ1-6; 9 nucleotides align to TRBD1. CDR1 is SGHRS, CDR2 YFSETQ, per germline. The CDR3 is 14 amino acids. V gave up 4 bases and J gave up 7 bases; unmatched junction bases: 3. The CDR3 reads CASSPQGANSPLHF. CDR3 DNA sequence: TGCGCCAGCAGCCCACAGGGGGCGAATTCACCCCTCCACTTT. The variable domain in full, completed from reference TRBV5-1 and TRBJ1-6, reads KAGVTQTPRYLIKTRGQQVTLSCSPISGHRSVSWYQQTPGQGLQFLFEYFSETQRNKGNFPGRFSGRQFSNSRSEMNVSTLELGDSALYLCASSPQGANSPLHFGNGTRLTVT.

V and J are TRBV4-1 and TRBJ1-4, with unresolved D. The CDR3 totals 16 residues. Trimming pared 0 bases from V and 0 bases from J, leaving 8 bases between. Germline CDR1 and CDR2: MGHRA and YSYEKL. As DNA, the CDR3 is TGCGCCAGCAGCCAAGAAGGCGGTGCAACTAATGAAAAACTGTTTTTT. Protein product: CASSQEGGATNEKLFF.

The rearrangement links TRBV12-3 or TRBV12-4 to TRBJ1-1; maybe TRBD1 (5 bases). This CDR3 comprises 13 residues. The germline V and J ends were trimmed by 5 bases and 1 base, with 8 bases remaining between them. In nucleotides, the CDR3 is TGTGCCAGCAGTGCTGGACAGAACACTGAAGCTTTCTTT. It specifies CASSAGQNTEAFF.

This sequence joins TRBV12-3 or TRBV12-4 and TRBJ1-1; D is perhaps TRBD1 (6 bases). V shed 6 bases and J shed 7 bases, with 12 bases lying between them. This CDR3 spans 12 amino acids. The CDR3 coding sequence is TGTGCCAGCAGACCGGACAGCTTTGAAGCTTTCTTT. Translated: CASRPDSFEAFF.

V usage is TRBV20-1 and J usage is TRBJ1-1; maybe TRBD1 (5 bases). The V gene lost 3 bases and the J gene lost 10 bases, with 24 bases spanning the gap. There are 15 residues in the CDR3. Germline V gives CDR1 DFQATT, CDR2 SNEGSKA (reference sequence). CDR3 amino acids: CSASEPVSGLWLAFF. The CDR3 bases are TGCAGTGCTAGTGAGCCGGTTTCGGGACTTTGGCTAGCTTTCTTT.

The rearrangement joins TRBV2 to TRBJ1-5; tentative D call: TRBD1 (6 bases). The germline V gene encodes CDR1 SNHLY and CDR2 FYNNEI. The CDR3 has 15 residues. V shed 4 bases and J shed 2 bases, with 12 bases lying between them. CDR3 region: CASSALTGGNQPQHF. The CDR3 DNA is TGTGCCAGCAGTGCCCTGACAGGTGGCAATCAGCCCCAGCATTTT.

The chain employs TRBV15 and TRBJ1-2, with 8 nucleotides matching TRBD1. The CDR3 runs 14 residues. Germline V gives CDR1 LNHNV, CDR2 YYDKDF (reference sequence). V shed 5 bases and J 2 bases; nucleotides not matched to a gene: 4. For the CDR3, the DNA is TGTGCCACCAGCCGGGACAGGTACAACTATGGCTACACCTTC. Translating gives CATSRDRYNYGYTF.

V and J are TRBV5-6 and TRBJ2-7, with 8 positions matching TRBD1. The CDR3 totals 15 residues. CDR1 and CDR2 (germline): SGHDT, YYEEEE. With V trimmed by 0 bases and J by 4 bases, 6 bases remained unmatched. The CDR3 loop is CASSLERTGLYEQYF. The CDR3 region has the DNA TGTGCCAGCAGCTTGGAACGGACAGGGCTGTACGAGCAGTACTTC.

This chain uses TRBV25-1 with TRBJ2-3; D is perhaps TRBD1 (5 bases). The V and J ends lost 2 bases and 8 bases respectively, with 14 bases between them. Germline assignment: CDR1 MGHDK and CDR2 SYGVNS. The CDR3 covers 14 residues. CDR3 loop: CASSEGQGIGTQYF. The CDR3 DNA reads TGTGCCAGCAGTGAAGGTCAGGGAATAGGTACGCAGTATTTT.

The V and J genes are TRBV19 and TRBJ2-3; 7 nucleotides agree with TRBD1. In germline, CDR1 is LNHDA, CDR2 SQIVND (reference sequence). CDR3 length: 13 residues. J was trimmed by 6 bases and V by 6 bases; bases with no gene match: 6. The DNA of the CDR3 is TGTGCCAGTAGAACAGGGGTTTCGGATACGCAGTATTTT. Its protein is CASRTGVSDTQYF.